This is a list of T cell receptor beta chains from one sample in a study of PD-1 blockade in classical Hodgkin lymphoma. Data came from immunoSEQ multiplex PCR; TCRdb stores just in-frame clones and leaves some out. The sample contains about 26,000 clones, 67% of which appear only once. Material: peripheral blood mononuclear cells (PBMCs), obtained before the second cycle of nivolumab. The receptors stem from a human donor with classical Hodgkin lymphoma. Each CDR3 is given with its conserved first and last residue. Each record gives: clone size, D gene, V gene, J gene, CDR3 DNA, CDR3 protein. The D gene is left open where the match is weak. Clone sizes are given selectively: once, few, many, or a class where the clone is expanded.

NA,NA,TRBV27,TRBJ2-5,TGTGCCAGCAGGGGGTTGGCGAAGGAGAGAGAGACCCAGTACTTC,CASRGLAKERETQYF
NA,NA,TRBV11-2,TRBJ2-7,TGTGCCAGCAGTTCAGGAGGGTCCTACGAGCAGTACTTC,CASSSGGSYEQYF
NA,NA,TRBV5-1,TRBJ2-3,TGCGCCAGTACAAGACAGGCTGGGTCTCGGTTTACAGATACGCAGTATTTT,CASTRQAGSRFTDTQYF
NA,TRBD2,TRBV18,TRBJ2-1,TGTGCCAGCTCCCGGACTAGCGGGGGCCCGCGATATTACAATGAGCAGTTCTTC,CASSRTSGGPRYYNEQFF
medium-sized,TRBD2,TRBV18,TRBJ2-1,TGTGCCAGCTCACCCGAGGATAGCGGGAGTGGTGAGCAGTTCTTC,CASSPEDSGSGEQFF
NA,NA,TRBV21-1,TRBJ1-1,TGTGCCAGCAGCACCCTCCAGGGGCCCATTTCCCTCCTTACGGAAGCTTTCTTT,CASSTLQGPISLLTEAFF
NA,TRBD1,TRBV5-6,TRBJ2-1,TGTGCCAGCAGCCCCACAAGGACAGGGACCTCCTACAATGAGCAGTTCTTC,CASSPTRTGTSYNEQFF
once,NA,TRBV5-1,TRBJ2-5,TGCGCCAGCAGCTTGGCTGGGAACCAAGAGACCCAGTACTTC,CASSLAGNQETQYF
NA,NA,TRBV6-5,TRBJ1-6,TGTGCCAGCAGTTTTCGGGCCCGGGCGCTTAATTCACCCCTCCACTTT,CASSFRARALNSPLHF
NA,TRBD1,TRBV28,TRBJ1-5,TGTGCCAGCAGTCCCCCCTTAGGACAGGCGGGCCAGCCCCAGCATTTT,CASSPPLGQAGQPQHF
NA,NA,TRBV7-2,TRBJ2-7,TGTGCCAGCAGCTTAGGTTGGGGTCCCTCCTACGAGCAGTACTTC,CASSLGWGPSYEQYF
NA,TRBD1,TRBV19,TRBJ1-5,TGTGCCAGTAGTAGCGACAGGGGAAGGAATCAGCCCCAGCATTTT,CASSSDRGRNQPQHF
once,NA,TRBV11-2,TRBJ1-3,TGTGCCAGCAGACTTTACGGGGAGGCTGGAAACACCATATATTTT,CASRLYGEAGNTIYF
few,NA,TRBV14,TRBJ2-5,TGTGCCAGCAGCCAAGATCTGGGAGAGACCCAGTACTTC,CASSQDLGETQYF
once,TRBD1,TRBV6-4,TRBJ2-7,TGTGCCAGCAGGGGGGACAGGGTAAACTCCTACGAGCAGTACTTC,CASRGDRVNSYEQYF
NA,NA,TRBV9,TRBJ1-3,TGTGCCAGCAGCTACTACCCGGATGAGGGAAACACCATATATTTT,CASSYYPDEGNTIYF
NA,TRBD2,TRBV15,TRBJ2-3,TGTGCCACCAGCGGAGGACTAGACTCCACAGATACGCAGTATTTT,CATSGGLDSTDTQYF
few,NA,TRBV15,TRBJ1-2,TGTGCCACCAGCGAAGGGCTCTATGGCTACACCTTC,CATSEGLYGYTF
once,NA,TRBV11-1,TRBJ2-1,TGTGCCAGCAGCATTCTCGGGGGCCGCCAGTTCTTC,CASSILGGRQFF
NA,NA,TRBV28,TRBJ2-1,TGTGCCAGCAGTCCCTCCACCCCGACCGGGAATGAGCAGTTCTTC,CASSPSTPTGNEQFF
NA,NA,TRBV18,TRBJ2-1,TGTGCCAGCTCACCACCGGGCGGTAATGAGCAGTTCTTC,CASSPPGGNEQFF
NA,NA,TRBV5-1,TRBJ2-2,TGCGCCAGCAGTTTTGGGGATAGGACCGGGGAGCTGTTTTTT,CASSFGDRTGELFF
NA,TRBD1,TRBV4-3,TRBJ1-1,TGCGCCAGCAGCCAAGCTGAGACAGGGGATAGTCCTGAAGCTTTCTTT,CASSQAETGDSPEAFF
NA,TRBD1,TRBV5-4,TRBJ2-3,TGTGCCAGCAGCGACCGGACAGGGGGCACAGATACGCAGTATTTT,CASSDRTGGTDTQYF
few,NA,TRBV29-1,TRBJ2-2,TGCAGCGTCGGCCACTTGGCGTCCGGGGAGCTGTTTTTT,CSVGHLASGELFF
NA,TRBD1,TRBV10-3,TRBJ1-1,TGTGCCATCAGTGCCGGGACAGGGGGCGCGATAAGGTCTGAAGCTTTCTTT,CAISAGTGGAIRSEAFF
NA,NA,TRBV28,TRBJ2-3,TGTGCCAGCAGTCCAATAACCACAGATACGCAGTATTTT,CASSPITTDTQYF
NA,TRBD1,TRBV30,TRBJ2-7,TGTGCCTGGAGTCCGACAGGGGGCGTCTACGAGCAGTACTTC,CAWSPTGGVYEQYF
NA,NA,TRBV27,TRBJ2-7,TGTGCCAGCAGTTTACAGGGCCTTAACTTCTACGAGCAGTACTTC,CASSLQGLNFYEQYF
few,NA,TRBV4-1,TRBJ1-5,TGCGCCAGCAGCGATCCCGCGGGAGGGGCTGGTCAGCCCCAGCATTTT,CASSDPAGGAGQPQHF
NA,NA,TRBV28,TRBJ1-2,TGTGCCAGCAGTTTACACCTCCACTATGGCTACACCTTC,CASSLHLHYGYTF
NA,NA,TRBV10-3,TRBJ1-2,TGTGCCATCTGGGCGGACCACCGCTATGGCTACACCTTC,CAIWADHRYGYTF
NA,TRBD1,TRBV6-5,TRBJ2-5,TGTGCCAGCAGTTACTCGGGGACAGGACAAGAGACCCAGTACTTC,CASSYSGTGQETQYF
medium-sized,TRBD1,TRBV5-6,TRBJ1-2,TGTGCCAGCAGCCGACAGGGGAACTATGGCTACACCTTC,CASSRQGNYGYTF
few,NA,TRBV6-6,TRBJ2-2,TGTGCCAGCAGTTACTCTAGGCTTACCGGGGAGCTGTTTTTT,CASSYSRLTGELFF
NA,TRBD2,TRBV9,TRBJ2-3,TGTGCCAGCAGCCCTGGGACTAGCGGAGTAGATACGCAGTATTTT,CASSPGTSGVDTQYF
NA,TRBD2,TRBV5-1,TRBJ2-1,TGCGCCAGCAGCTTGGAGGCTAGCGGGAGGAATGAGCAGTTCTTC,CASSLEASGRNEQFF
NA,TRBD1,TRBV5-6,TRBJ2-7,TGTGCCAGCAGCCTTCTTCAAGGGACAGGGGCCTACTACGAGCAGTACTTC,CASSLLQGTGAYYEQYF
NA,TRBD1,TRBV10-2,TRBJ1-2,TGCGCCAGCAGTGGGACAGGGGTGGGAGGCTACACCTTC,CASSGTGVGGYTF
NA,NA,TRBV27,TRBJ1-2,TGTGCCAGCAGCCCGCATGGAAGGTATGGCTACACCTTC,CASSPHGRYGYTF
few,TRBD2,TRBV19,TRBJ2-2,TGTGCCAGTACCACGGGGGGGTCTAACACCGGGGAGCTGTTTTTT,CASTTGGSNTGELFF
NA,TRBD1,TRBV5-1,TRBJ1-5,TGCGCCAGCAGCTTCACAGGGGGCGACAATCAGCCCCAGCATTTT,CASSFTGGDNQPQHF
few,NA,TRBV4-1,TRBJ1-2,TGCGCCAGCAGCCAGGGGGCTACAGAGAACTATGGCTACACCTTC,CASSQGATENYGYTF
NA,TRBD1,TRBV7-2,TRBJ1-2,TGTGCCAGCAGCTTAGACCTCGGACAGGGTGGCTACACCTTC,CASSLDLGQGGYTF
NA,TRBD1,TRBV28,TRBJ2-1,TGTGCCAGCACCCCGGACAGGTCCTACAATGAGCAGTTCTTC,CASTPDRSYNEQFF
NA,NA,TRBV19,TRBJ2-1,TGTGCCAGTAGTATCGTTGGGATAGACAATGAGCAGTTCTTC,CASSIVGIDNEQFF
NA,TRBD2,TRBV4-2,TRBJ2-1,TGTGCCAGCAGCCAAGATGGGGCTAGCGGTCTGGATGAGCAGTTCTTC,CASSQDGASGLDEQFF
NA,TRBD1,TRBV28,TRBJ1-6,TGTGCCAGCACCCTATCAGGGACAGGCCCGCTCGGGGCACCCCTCCACTTT,CASTLSGTGPLGAPLHF
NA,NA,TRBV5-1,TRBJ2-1,TGCGCCAGCAGCTCTGGGACGGTCTCCTACAATGAGCAGTTCTTC,CASSSGTVSYNEQFF
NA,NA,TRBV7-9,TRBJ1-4,TGTGCCAGCAGCCTACAGGGAGTGCGTGAAAAACTGTTTTTT,CASSLQGVREKLFF
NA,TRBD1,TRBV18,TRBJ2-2,TGTGCCAGCTCACCCTCTACAGGGGGGACCGGGGAGCTGTTTTTT,CASSPSTGGTGELFF
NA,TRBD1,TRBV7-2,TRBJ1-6,TGTGCCAGCAGCTTCCCCGGACAGGGTCTCGATTCACCCCTCCACTTT,CASSFPGQGLDSPLHF
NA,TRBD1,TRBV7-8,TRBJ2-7,TGTGCCAGCAGCAACAACAGGGGTTCCCACTACGAGCAGTACTTC,CASSNNRGSHYEQYF
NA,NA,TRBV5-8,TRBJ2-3,TGTGCCAGCAGCTTGGGTCCAGTTAGCACAGATACGCAGTATTTT,CASSLGPVSTDTQYF
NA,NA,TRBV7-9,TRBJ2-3,TGTGCCAGCAGCTTAGAGCTTAGCACAGATACGCAGTATTTT,CASSLELSTDTQYF
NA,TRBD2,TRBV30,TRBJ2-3,TGTGCCTGGAGTGCCCTCGGGGGACTAGCGGGAGTATCGGGCACAGATACGCAGTATTTT,CAWSALGGLAGVSGTDTQYF
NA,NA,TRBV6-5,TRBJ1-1,TGTGCCAGCAGTCCAGGGGAGACTGAAGCTTTCTTT,CASSPGETEAFF
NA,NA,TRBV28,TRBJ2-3,TGTGCCAGCAGTCCTGGAGGAGTCCCAGATACGCAGTATTTT,CASSPGGVPDTQYF
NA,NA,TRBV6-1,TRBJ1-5,TGTGCCAGCAGTGAAACCCAGGGGCATCAGCCCCAGCATTTT,CASSETQGHQPQHF
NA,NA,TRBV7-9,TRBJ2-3,TGTGCCACGAAACAAGCGGGAGATACGCAGTATTTT,CATKQAGDTQYF